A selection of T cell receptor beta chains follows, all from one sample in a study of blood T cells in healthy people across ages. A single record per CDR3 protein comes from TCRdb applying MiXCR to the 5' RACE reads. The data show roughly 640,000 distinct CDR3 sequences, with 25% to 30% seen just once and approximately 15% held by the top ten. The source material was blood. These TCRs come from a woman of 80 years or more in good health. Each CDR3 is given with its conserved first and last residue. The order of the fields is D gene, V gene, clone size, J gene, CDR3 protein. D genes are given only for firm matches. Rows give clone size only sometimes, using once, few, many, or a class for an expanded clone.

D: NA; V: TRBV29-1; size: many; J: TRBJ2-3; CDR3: CSAAGSNTDTQYF
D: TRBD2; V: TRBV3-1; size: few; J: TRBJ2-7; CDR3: CASSAGRSAGVSYEQYF
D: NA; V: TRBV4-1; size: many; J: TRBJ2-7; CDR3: CASSQVGAPNTYEQYF
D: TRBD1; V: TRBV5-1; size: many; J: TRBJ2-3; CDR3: CASSLGGQGDTQYF
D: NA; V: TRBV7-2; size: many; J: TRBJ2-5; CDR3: CASSFGQETQYF
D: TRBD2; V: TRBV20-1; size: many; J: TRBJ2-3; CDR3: CSARDWGLPGGTDTQYF
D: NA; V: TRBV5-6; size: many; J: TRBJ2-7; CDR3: CASSLGQGSTYEQYF
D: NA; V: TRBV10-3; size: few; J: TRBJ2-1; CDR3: CAISESTANEQFF
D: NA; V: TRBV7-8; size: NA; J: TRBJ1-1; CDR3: CASSPGNSPAFF
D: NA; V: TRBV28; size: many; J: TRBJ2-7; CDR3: CASTPPGPRSSYEQYF
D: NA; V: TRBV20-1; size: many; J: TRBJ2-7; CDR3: CSAQGGVDYEQYF
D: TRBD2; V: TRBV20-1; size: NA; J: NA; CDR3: CSATALAGEYQETQFF
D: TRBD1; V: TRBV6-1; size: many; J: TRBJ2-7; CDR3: CASSPGQSYGKGQYF
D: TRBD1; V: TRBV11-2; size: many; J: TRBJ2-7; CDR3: CASSLGTGADEQYF
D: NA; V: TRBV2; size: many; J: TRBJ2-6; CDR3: CASSERLSGANVLTF
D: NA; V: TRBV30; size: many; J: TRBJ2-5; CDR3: CAWSAGEETQYF
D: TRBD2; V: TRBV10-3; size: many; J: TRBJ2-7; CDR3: CAIRLGSGALEQYF
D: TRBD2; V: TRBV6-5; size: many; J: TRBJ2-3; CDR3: CASSYDPTSGTDTQYF
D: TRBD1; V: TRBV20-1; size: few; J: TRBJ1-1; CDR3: CSALSGTGVNTEAFF
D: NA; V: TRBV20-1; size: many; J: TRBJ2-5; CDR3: CSAPGGYGTQYF
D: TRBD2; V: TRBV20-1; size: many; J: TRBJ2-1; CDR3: CSAFNALAGTFNEQFF